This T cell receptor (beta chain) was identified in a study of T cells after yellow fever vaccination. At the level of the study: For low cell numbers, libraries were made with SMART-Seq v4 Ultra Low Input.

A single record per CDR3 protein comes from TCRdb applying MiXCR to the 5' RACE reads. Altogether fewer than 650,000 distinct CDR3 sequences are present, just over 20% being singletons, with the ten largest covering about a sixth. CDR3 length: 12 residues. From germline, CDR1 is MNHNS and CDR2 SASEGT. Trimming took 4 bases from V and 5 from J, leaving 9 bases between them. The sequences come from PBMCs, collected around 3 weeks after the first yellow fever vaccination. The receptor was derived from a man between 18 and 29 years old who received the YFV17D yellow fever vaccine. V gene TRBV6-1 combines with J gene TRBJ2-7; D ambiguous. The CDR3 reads CASSGVSNEQYV. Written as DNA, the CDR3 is TGTGCCAGCAGTGGTGTTTCGAACGAGCAGTACGTC.